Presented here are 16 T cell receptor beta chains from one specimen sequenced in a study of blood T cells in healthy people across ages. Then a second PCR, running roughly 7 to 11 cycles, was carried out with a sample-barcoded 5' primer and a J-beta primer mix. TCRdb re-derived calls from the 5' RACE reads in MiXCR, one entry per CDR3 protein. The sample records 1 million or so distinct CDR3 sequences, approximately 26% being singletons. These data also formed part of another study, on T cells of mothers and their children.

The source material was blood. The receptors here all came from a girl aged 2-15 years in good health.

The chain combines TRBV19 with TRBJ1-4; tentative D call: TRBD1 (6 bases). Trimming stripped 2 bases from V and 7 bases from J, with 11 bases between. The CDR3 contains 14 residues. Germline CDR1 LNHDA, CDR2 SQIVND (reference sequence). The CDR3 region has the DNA TGTGCCAGTAGTATACGACAGGAGGGTGAAAAACTGTTTTTT. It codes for CASSIRQEGEKLFF.

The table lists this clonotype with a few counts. CDR3 coding DNA: TGTGCCAGCAGCCCGGGGACAGGATTATCTGAAAAACTGTTTTTT. It yields the protein CASSPGTGLSEKLFF. This chain connects TRBV5-6 to TRBJ1-4; 8 positions match TRBD1. This CDR3 has 15 amino acids. Germline CDR1 SGHDT, CDR2 YYEEEE. J was trimmed by 7 bases and V by 4 bases; bases with no gene match: 9.

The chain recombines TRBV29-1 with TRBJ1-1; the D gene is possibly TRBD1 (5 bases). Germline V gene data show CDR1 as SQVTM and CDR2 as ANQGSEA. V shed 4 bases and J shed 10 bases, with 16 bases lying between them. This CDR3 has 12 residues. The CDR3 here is CSVVQASPPAFF. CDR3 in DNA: TGCAGCGTTGTACAGGCCTCTCCTCCAGCTTTCTTT.

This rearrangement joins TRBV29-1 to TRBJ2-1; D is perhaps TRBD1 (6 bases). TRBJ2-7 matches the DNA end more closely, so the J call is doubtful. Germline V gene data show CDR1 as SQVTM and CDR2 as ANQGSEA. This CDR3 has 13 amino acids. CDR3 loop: CSVQNRDSYEQYF. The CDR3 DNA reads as TGCAGCGTCCAAAACAGGGACTCCTACGAGCAGTACTTC.

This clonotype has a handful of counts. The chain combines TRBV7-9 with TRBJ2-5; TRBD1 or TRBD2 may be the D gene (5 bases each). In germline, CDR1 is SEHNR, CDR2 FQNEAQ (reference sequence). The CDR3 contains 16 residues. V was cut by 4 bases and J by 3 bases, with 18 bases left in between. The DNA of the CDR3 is TGTGCCAGCAGCTCTTCCGCAGGGAGCCCCGAAGAGACCCAGTACTTC. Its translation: CASSSSAGSPEETQYF.

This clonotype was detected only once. For the CDR3, the DNA is TGTGCCAGTAGTATTGGGCAGGTACCTAATGAAAAACTGTTTTTT. As protein: CASSIGQVPNEKLFF. The chain has TRBV19 and TRBJ1-4; D call uncertain. The CDR3 runs 15 residues. Trimming left V 3 bases short and J 3 bases short, with 11 bases between. In germline, CDR1 is LNHDA, CDR2 SQIVND (reference sequence).

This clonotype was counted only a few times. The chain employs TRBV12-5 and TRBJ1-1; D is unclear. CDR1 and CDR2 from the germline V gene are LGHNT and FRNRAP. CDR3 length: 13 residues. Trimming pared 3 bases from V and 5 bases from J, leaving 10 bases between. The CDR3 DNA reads TGTGCTAGTGGTTTTCAAAGTACTACTGAAGCTTTCTTT. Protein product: CASGFQSTTEAFF.

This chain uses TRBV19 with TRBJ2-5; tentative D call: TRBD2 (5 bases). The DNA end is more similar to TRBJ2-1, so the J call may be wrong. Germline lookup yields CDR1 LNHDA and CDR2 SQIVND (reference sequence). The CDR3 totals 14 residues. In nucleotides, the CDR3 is TGTGCCAGTAGTATAGATTGGAGGTCCTATGAGCAGTTCTTC. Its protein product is CASSIDWRSYEQFF.

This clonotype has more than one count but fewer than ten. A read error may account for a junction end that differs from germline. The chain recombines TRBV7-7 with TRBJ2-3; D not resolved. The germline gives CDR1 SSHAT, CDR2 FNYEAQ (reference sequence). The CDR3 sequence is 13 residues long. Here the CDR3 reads CASSQQLSDTQYF. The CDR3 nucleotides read TGTGCTAGCAGCCAACAACTCTCAGATACGCAGTATTTT.

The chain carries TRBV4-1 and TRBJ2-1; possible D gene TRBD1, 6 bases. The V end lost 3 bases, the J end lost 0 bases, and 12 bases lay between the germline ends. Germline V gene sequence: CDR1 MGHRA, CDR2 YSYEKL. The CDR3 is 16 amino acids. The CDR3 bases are TGCGCCAGCAGCCAGGGGGCGGAGACCTCCTACAATGAGCAGTTCTTC. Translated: CASSQGAETSYNEQFF.

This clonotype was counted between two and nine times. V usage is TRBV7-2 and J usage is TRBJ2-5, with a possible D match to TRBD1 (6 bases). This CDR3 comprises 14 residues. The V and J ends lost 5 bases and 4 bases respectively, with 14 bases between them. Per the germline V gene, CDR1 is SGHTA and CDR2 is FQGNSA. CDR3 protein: CASSPRPRGETQYF. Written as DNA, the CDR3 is TGTGCCAGCAGCCCGAGACCCAGGGGAGAGACCCAGTACTTC.

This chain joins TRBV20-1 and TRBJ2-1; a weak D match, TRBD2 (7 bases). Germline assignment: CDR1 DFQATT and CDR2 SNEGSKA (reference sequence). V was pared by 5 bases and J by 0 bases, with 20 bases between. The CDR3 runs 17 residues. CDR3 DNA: TGCAGTGCTGCGTGGGGAGGGGGAACGGGCTCCTACAATGAGCAGTTCTTC. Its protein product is CSAAWGGGTGSYNEQFF.

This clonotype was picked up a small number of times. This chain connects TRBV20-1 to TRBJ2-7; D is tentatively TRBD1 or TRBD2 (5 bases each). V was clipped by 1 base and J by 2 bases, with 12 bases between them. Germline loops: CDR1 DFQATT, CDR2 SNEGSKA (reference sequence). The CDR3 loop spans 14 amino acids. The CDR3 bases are TGCAGTGCTAGAGTTCGGGACGTCCCCTACGAGCAGTACTTC. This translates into CSARVRDVPYEQYF.

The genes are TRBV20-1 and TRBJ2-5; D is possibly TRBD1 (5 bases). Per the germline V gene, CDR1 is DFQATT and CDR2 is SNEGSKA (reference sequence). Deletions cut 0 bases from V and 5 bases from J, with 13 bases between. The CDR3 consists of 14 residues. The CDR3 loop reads CSAREAGMGETQYF. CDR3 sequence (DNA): TGCAGTGCTAGAGAGGCAGGGATGGGGGAGACCCAGTACTTC.

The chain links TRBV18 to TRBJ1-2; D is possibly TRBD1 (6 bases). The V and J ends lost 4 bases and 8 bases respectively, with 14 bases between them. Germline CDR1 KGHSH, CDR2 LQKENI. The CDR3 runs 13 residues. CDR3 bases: TGTGCCAGCTCACTCGACAGGTCGAGAGGCTACACCTTC. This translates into CASSLDRSRGYTF. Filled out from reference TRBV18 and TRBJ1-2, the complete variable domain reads NAGVMQNPRHLVRRRGQEARLRCSPMKGHSHVYWYRQLPEEGLKFMVYLQKENIIDESGMPKERFSAEFPKEGPSILRIQQVVRGDSAAYFCASSLDRSRGYTFGSGTRLTVV.

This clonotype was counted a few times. CDR3 sequence reads: CSVVLVLQDEQFF. Written as DNA, the CDR3 is TGCAGCGTTGTATTGGTCTTGCAGGATGAGCAGTTCTTC. The chain employs TRBV29-1 and TRBJ2-1; D remains ambiguous. This CDR3 region has 13 residues. Trimming shortened V by 4 bases and J by 8 bases, and 15 bases separated the two germline ends. Germline loops: CDR1 SQVTM, CDR2 ANQGSEA.